Listed below are T cell receptor beta chains from one sample, sequenced in a study of cytomegalovirus exposure and HLA in healthy donors. TCRdb keeps only in-frame clones here, not all; method: immunoSEQ multiplex PCR. Counted here are roughly 250,000 clones, around nine tenths occurring once; the ten biggest clones make up 2% to 3%. The sequenced sample was PBMCs. These receptors came from a man aged 18 to 35 in good health and CMV-seronegative. Each CDR3 is given with its conserved first and last residue. A D gene is named only where the DNA matches it firmly. Clone size is not always given. Where it is, it says once, few, many or a class for expanded clones.

size	V	D	J	DNA	CDR3
once	TRBV5-8	.	TRBJ2-1	TGTGCCAGCAGCCCGGGGGTGGGAGATGAGCAGTTCTTC	CASSPGVGDEQFF
once	TRBV27	.	TRBJ1-1	TGTGCCAGCAGTAGCGGGACGGACAACACTGAAGCTTTCTTT	CASSSGTDNTEAFF
.	TRBV27	TRBD1	TRBJ1-1	TGTGCCAGCAGTCCTAGGGGGCAGGGGCTGAACACTGAAGCTTTCTTT	CASSPRGQGLNTEAFF
.	TRBV19	.	TRBJ2-5	TGTGCCAGTAGCAGGGGCCTCGGGGCAGGAGAGACCCAGTACTTC	CASSRGLGAGETQYF
.	TRBV27	TRBD2	TRBJ2-4	TGTGCCAGCAGGGGGACTAGCGGGAGGGGAGTGGGCATTCAGTACTTC	CASRGTSGRGVGIQYF
.	TRBV5-4	TRBD1	TRBJ1-4	TGTGCCAGCAGCTTGTTTGACAGGGATAATGAAAAACTGTTTTTT	CASSLFDRDNEKLFF
.	TRBV6-1	.	TRBJ1-5	TGTGCCAGCAGGCCAGGGCCATATAGCAATCAGCCCCAGCATTTT	CASRPGPYSNQPQHF
.	TRBV4-3	TRBD2	TRBJ2-5	TGCGCCAGCAGCCGGCTTGGGACTAGGCAAGAGACCCAGTACTTC	CASSRLGTRQETQYF
.	TRBV7-9	.	TRBJ1-3	TGTGCCAGCACCATCGGGTCGAGCTCTGGAAACACCATATATTTT	CASTIGSSSGNTIYF
.	TRBV7-9	.	TRBJ2-5	TGTGCCAGCATGACGGGGGACCGGGCGACCCAGTACTTC	CASMTGDRATQYF
.	TRBV29-1	.	TRBJ2-7	TGCAGCGTTGGGTACGCGTACGAGCAGTACTTC	CSVGYAYEQYF
.	TRBV7-2	.	TRBJ2-7	TGTGCCAGCAGCTTATACGGTGGCGAGCAGTACTTC	CASSLYGGEQYF
once	TRBV6-6	TRBD1	TRBJ2-7	TGTGCCAGCAGTGCCGGGACAGAAAGAGCCTACGAGCAGTACTTC	CASSAGTERAYEQYF
.	TRBV6-5	.	TRBJ1-2	TGTGCCAGCAGCCGGGACACCTCACCCTATGGCTACACCTTC	CASSRDTSPYGYTF
.	TRBV9	.	TRBJ2-3	TGTGCCAGCAGCGTTACCAACATACAGGGTTTAACAGATACGCAGTATTTT	CASSVTNIQGLTDTQYF
.	TRBV27	TRBD1	TRBJ2-3	TGTGCCAGCAGTAGGGACAGGGCGAAAGATACGCAGTATTTT	CASSRDRAKDTQYF
.	TRBV7-2	TRBD2	TRBJ2-7	TGTGCCAGCAGCAAGCAGTTAGCGGGGGTTCCCCCCTACGAGCAGTACTTC	CASSKQLAGVPPYEQYF
.	TRBV13	.	TRBJ1-4	TGTGCCAGCAGCATCGCCGCGGCCTCGCGTGGCTCGGGACTGTTTTTT	CASSIAAASRGSGLFF
.	TRBV29-1	.	TRBJ2-5	TGCAGCCCCTATAAGGACTCCTGGAACTTC	CSPYKDSWNF
.	TRBV11-2	.	TRBJ2-7	TGTGCCAGCAGCTCAGGGACCTACGAGCAGTACTTC	CASSSGTYEQYF
.	TRBV7-2	.	TRBJ2-2	TGTGCCAGCAGCTTAGCGGGGGGGCCCGGGGAGCTGTTTTTT	CASSLAGGPGELFF
.	TRBV18	TRBD1	TRBJ2-7	TGTGCCAGCTCACCGGGACAGCAAGCGACCTACGAGCAGTACTTC	CASSPGQQATYEQYF
.	TRBV5-5	TRBD1	TRBJ2-7	TGTGCCAGCAGCGGGGGGACAGGAGACTCCTACGAGCAGTACTTC	CASSGGTGDSYEQYF
.	TRBV30	.	TRBJ2-7	TGTGCCTGGGAAAAACCACTGAGGGGGAAATACGAGCAGTACTTC	CAWEKPLRGKYEQYF
.	TRBV7-3	TRBD1	TRBJ2-3	TGTGCCAGCAGCTCCTCCGGGACAGGGGTCCCAGATACGCAGTATTTT	CASSSSGTGVPDTQYF
.	TRBV7-2	.	TRBJ1-2	TGTGCCAGCAGCTTAGAGGGCAGGGGTAACTATGGCTACACCTTC	CASSLEGRGNYGYTF
.	TRBV28	.	TRBJ2-7	TGTGCCATCCTCCAGGGTAACGAGCAGTACTTC	CAILQGNEQYF
.	TRBV27	TRBD2	TRBJ2-3	TGTGCCAGCAGTTGGGGTGCGGGGGGCGGCACAGATACGCAGTATTTT	CASSWGAGGGTDTQYF
.	TRBV7-2	TRBD1	TRBJ2-7	TGTGCCAGCAGCAAAGGGGACAGCCGGAGAGAGCAGTACTTC	CASSKGDSRREQYF
.	TRBV7-2	.	TRBJ2-1	TGTGCCAGCAGCCCCGACGGAGCTACCTACAATGAGCAGTTCTTC	CASSPDGATYNEQFF
.	TRBV5-1	.	TRBJ1-6	TGCGCCAGCAGCTTGGATGGACAACATTCACCCCTCCACTTT	CASSLDGQHSPLHF
.	TRBV7-9	.	TRBJ1-2	TGTGCCAGCAGCGGGACGGGGACAACTCTTAACTATGGCTACACCTTC	CASSGTGTTLNYGYTF
.	TRBV10-2	.	TRBJ1-4	TGCGCCAGCAGTGGAACACAGGAGAAACTGTTTTTT	CASSGTQEKLFF
.	TRBV6-1	TRBD2	TRBJ2-3	TGTGCCAGCAGTGATGCTAGCGGGGCAGATACGCAGTATTTT	CASSDASGADTQYF
.	TRBV9	.	TRBJ2-2	TGTGCCAGCAGCGTAGACGGGTCCGGGGAGCTGTTTTTT	CASSVDGSGELFF
.	TRBV7-3	.	TRBJ1-2	TGTGCCAGCGGTAAGGAAGGAGTTGGCTACACCTTC	CASGKEGVGYTF
.	TRBV9	TRBD2	TRBJ2-1	TGTGCCAGCAGCGTAAGCGGGAAAGGCAATGAGCAGTTCTTC	CASSVSGKGNEQFF
.	TRBV29-1	TRBD2	TRBJ2-3	TGCAGCGTTGAAGATCTCGATCTGAAGGTAGCGGGGGGGCTAAGGGCTTCTGGTACGCAGTATTTT	CSVEDLDLKVAGGLRASGTQYF
.	TRBV27	.	TRBJ2-5	TGTGCCAGCAGTTGGGGGGGCAGGGGAGAAGAGACCCAGTACTTC	CASSWGGRGEETQYF
.	TRBV25-1	.	TRBJ2-7	TGTGCCAGCAGTCCCAACACCGGGGCCTACGAGCAGTACTTC	CASSPNTGAYEQYF
.	TRBV27	.	TRBJ1-6	TGTGCCAGCAGTTTTCAACAGAATAATTCACCCCTCCACTTT	CASSFQQNNSPLHF
.	TRBV9	TRBD2	TRBJ2-1	TGTGCCAGCAGCGCCGTAGCGGGGAATTACAATGAGCAGTTCTTC	CASSAVAGNYNEQFF
.	TRBV6-1	TRBD1	TRBJ1-6	TGTGCCAGCAGTGGCAAACGGGACAGGCGTAATTCACCCCTCCACTTT	CASSGKRDRRNSPLHF
.	TRBV18	TRBD2	TRBJ2-2	TGTGCCAGCTCCACGGGAGGAACGAACACCGGGGAGCTGTTTTTT	CASSTGGTNTGELFF
.	TRBV5-1	.	TRBJ2-7	TGCGCCAGCAGCTTCAGGGGACAACTCTACGAGCAGTACTTC	CASSFRGQLYEQYF
.	TRBV6-6	TRBD2	TRBJ2-1	TGTGCCAGCAGTCCCGCGGGGGGGTACGAGCAGTTCTTC	CASSPAGGYEQFF
.	TRBV19	TRBD1	TRBJ1-2	TGTGCCAGCGAACAGGGGGCTAGCTATGGCTACACCTTC	CASEQGASYGYTF
.	TRBV9	TRBD1	TRBJ1-3	TGTGCCAGCAGCATAACAGGGGTCGGAAACACCATATATTTT	CASSITGVGNTIYF
.	TRBV11-2	TRBD1	TRBJ2-3	TGTGCCAGCAGCTTAGAAGGGACAGGGGGCCCAGATACGCAGTATTTT	CASSLEGTGGPDTQYF
few	TRBV7-2	TRBD1	TRBJ2-4	TGTGCCTGGACGGACAGGGACAACATTCAGTACTTC	CAWTDRDNIQYF